Each of the 13 T cell receptor beta chains below was sequenced from the same sample in a study of tumor and adjacent non-tumor tissue in lung cancer. The template was RNA from unsorted bulk tissue. This non-tumor lung sample came from over 3 cm beyond the tumor edge. Three rounds of nested PCR, following a modified ARM-PCR protocol, produced the TCRbeta library. TCRdb processed the multiplex PCR reads anew with MiXCR; each CDR3 protein has one entry. The profile covers under 95,000 distinct CDR3 sequences, with approximately 80% appearing a single time and approximately 55% taken by the ten largest. The sample comprised distant non-tumor lung tissue. The receptors were sampled from a man between 60 and 75 years old with non-small cell lung cancer.

At least ten counts were recorded for this clonotype. The rearrangement joins TRBV5-6 to TRBJ2-3; 7 bases map to TRBD2. V was pared by 0 bases and J by 4 bases, with 2 bases of the junction left unmatched. The CDR3 sequence is 14 residues long. Germline CDR1 is SGHDT and CDR2 is YYEEEE. Here the CDR3 reads CASSLVRGADTQYF. In DNA, the CDR3 is TGTGCCAGCAGCTTGGTACGGGGGGCAGATACGCAGTATTTT.

As regards this clonotype: One junction end does not reproduce the germline sequence, and a read error may be involved. The CDR3 loop reads CVSSSHGRHTGAFF. The CDR3 coding sequence is TGTGTCAGCAGCTCGCACGGACGGCATACTGGAGCTTTCTTT. The chain combines TRBV11-3 with TRBJ1-1; D ambiguous. The CDR3 loop spans 14 amino acids. The germline CDR1 and CDR2 sequences are SGHNT and YENEEA.

The chain is built from TRBV6-4 and TRBJ2-1; weak D call: TRBD1 (6 bases). In germline, CDR1 is MRHNA, CDR2 SNTAGT. The CDR3 is 15 residues long. The V end was cut by 5 bases, the J end by 8 bases, with 19 bases between. The CDR3 loop reads CASSRLPEGVHEQFF. The CDR3 coding sequence is TGTGCCAGCAGTAGACTCCCCGAGGGGGTGCATGAGCAGTTCTTC.

A word on this clonotype: This could be a read error, since a much larger clone is one nucleotide away. The rearrangement joins TRBV30 to TRBJ1-2; weak D call: TRBD1 (5 bases). The CDR3 has 12 residues. The germline CDR1 and CDR2 sequences are GTSNPN and SVGIG (reference sequence). Trimming took 7 bases from V and 6 from J, leaving 15 bases between them. This chain's CDR3 is CASDDSGNGYTF. CDR3 sequence (DNA): TGTGCCTCTGACGACAGCGGAAATGGCTACACCTTC.

This chain connects TRBV5-4 to TRBJ1-2, with D hard to call. The CDR3 is 12 amino acids. The germline V gene has CDR1 SGHNT and CDR2 YYREEE (reference sequence). Deletions cut 0 bases from V and 4 bases from J, with 4 bases between. The CDR3: CASSLDCYGYTF. CDR3 sequence (DNA): TGTGCCAGCAGCTTGGATTGCTATGGCTACACCTTC.

The V gene is TRBV29-1, the J gene TRBJ1-1; maybe TRBD1 (6 bases). This CDR3 spans 12 amino acids. The germline V gene encodes CDR1 SQVTM and CDR2 ANQGSEA. V was shortened by 8 bases and J by 8 bases, with 18 bases between the two germline ends. CDR3 sequence reads: CSTQKGETEAFF. CDR3 sequence (DNA): TGCAGCACCCAAAAGGGGGAAACCGAAGCTTTCTTT.

In regard to this clonotype: Mismatch with germline at one junction end may stem from a read error. This chain links TRBV11-2 with TRBJ2-6; D perhaps matches TRBD1 (6 bases). In germline, CDR1 is SGHAT, CDR2 FQNNGV. The CDR3 loop spans 19 amino acids. The CDR3 loop reads CASSLVPKDSPSGGNVMTF. CDR3 DNA sequence: TGTGCCAGCAGCTTAGTTCCAAAGGACAGTCCCTCTGGGGGCAACGTCATGACTTTC.

As for this clonotype: A junction end diverges from the germline sequence, so it may reflect a read error. CDR3 sequence reads: CASRGSLDYGYIF. In DNA, the CDR3 is TGTGCCAGCAGGGGGTCGTTGGACTATGGCTACATCTTC. The chain carries TRBV11-2 and TRBJ1-2, with D unclear. The CDR3 contains 13 residues. From germline, CDR1 is SGHAT and CDR2 FQNNGV.

The V gene is TRBV11-2, the J gene TRBJ2-7; D gene uncertain. The CDR3 has 14 residues. Germline CDR1 reads SGHAT; CDR2 reads FQNNGV. Trimming left V 0 bases short and J 13 bases short, with 19 bases between. CDR3 DNA sequence: TGTGCCAGCAGCTTAGACGGAAGTCCCTACGAGCGATACTTC. Translated: CASSLDGSPYERYF. Based on the CDR3 plus reference TRBV11-2 and TRBJ2-7, the full variable domain is EAGVAQSPRYKIIEKRQSVAFWCNPISGHATLYWYQQILGQGPKLLIQFQNNGVVDDSQLPKDRFSAERLKGVDSTLKIQPAKLEDSAVYLCASSLDGSPYERYFGPGTRLTVT.

Of note for this clonotype: Sequence at one end of the junction differs from germline and may be a read error. The chain couples TRBV6-2 or TRBV6-3 to TRBJ2-1, with D hard to call. The CDR3 runs to 13 residues. Per germline, CDR1 MNHEY and CDR2 SVGEGT. CDR3 amino acids: CASSYAEYNEQLF. The CDR3 nucleotides are TGTGCCAGCAGTTACGCCGAATATAATGAGCAGTTATTC.

On this clonotype: Germline and junction disagree at one end, which may indicate a read error. This chain uses TRBV11-2 with TRBJ2-6, with 7 positions matching TRBD1. This CDR3 has 19 amino acids. Germline-derived CDR1 and CDR2 are SGHAT and FQNNGV. CDR3 bases: TGTGCCGACAGCTTAGTTCCAAAGGACAGGCCCTCTGAGGCCAACGTCCTGACTTTC. It is translated as CADSLVPKDRPSEANVLTF.

Details on this clonotype: At one end, the junction sequence differs from germline, possibly due to a read error. The chain joins TRBV11-3 to TRBJ2-2; 8 bases align to TRBD2. This CDR3 spans 18 amino acids. Germline CDR1 is SGHNT and CDR2 is YENEEA. The CDR3 nucleotides are TGTGCCAGCAGCTCCCGGGGAGCGGGAGAATACAGAGCCGGGGAGCCGTGTTTT. It specifies CASSSRGAGEYRAGEPCF.

Of note for this clonotype: One junction end does not reproduce the germline sequence, and a read error may be involved. This chain uses TRBV12-3 or TRBV12-4 with TRBJ2-2, with TRBD1 matching over 8 bases. This CDR3 has 16 amino acids. CDR3 sequence reads: CASSLWGQDPSGEPFF. CDR3 nucleotides: TGTGCCAGCAGTTTATGGGGACAGGATCCGTCCGGGGAGCCGTTTTTC.